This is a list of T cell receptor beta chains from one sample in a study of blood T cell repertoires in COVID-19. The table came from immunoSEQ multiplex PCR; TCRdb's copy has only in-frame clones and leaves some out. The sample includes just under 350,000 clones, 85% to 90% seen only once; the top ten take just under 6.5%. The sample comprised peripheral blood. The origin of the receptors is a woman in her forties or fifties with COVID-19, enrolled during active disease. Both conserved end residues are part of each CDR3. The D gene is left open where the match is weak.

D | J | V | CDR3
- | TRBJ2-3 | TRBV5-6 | CASSLILRGTTDTQYF
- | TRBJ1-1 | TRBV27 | CATHLGRLNTEAFF
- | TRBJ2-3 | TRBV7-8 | CASSNPSGAAFMNTQYF
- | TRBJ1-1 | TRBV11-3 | CATSRLEGTEAFF
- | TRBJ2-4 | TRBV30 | CAWSGEVIQYF
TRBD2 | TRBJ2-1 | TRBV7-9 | CASSWEGYYNEQFF
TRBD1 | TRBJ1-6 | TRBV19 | CASSISETGNSPLHF
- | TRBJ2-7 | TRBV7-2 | CASSLAGGSYEQYF
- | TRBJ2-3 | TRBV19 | CASSINFGNRGTDTQYF
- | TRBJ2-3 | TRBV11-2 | CASSVSGGKNTDTQYF
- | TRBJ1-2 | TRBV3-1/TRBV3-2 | CASSSSGTNYGYTF
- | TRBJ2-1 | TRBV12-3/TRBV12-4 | CASSRLAYNEQFF
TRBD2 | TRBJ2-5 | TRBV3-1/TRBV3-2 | CASRRGLAGVGETQYF
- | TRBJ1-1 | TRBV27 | CASSFGPEAFF
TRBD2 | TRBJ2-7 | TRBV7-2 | CASSRKGLAGIKFTKQYF
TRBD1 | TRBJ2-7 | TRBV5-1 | CASSLTGNYEQYF
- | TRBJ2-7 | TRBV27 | CASSLSGGTPYEQYF
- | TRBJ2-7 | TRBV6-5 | CASSLDRPYDEQYF
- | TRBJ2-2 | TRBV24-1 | CATSADPGLRELFF
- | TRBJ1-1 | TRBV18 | CASFRGWNTEAFF
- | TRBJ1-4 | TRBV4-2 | CASSQDSPQEGGPNEKLFF
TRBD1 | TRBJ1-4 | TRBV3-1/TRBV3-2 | CASSPISQGEKLFF
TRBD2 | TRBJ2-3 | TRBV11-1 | CASRPREGADTQYF
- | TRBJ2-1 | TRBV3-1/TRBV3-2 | CASSPETNPGFEQFF
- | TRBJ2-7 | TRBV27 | CASSVGLWGEQYF
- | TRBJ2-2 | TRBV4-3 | CASSQLASNTGELFF
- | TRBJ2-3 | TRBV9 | CASSVAGATDTQYF
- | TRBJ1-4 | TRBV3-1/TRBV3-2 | CASSQDVRTGRVEKLFF
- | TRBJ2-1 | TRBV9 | CASSLSTASFNEQFF
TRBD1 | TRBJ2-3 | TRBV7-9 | CASSYGTGVSDTQYF
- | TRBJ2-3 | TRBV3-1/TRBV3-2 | CASSQDSVRADTQYF
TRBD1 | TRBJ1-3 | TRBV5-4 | CASSTDRASGNTIYF
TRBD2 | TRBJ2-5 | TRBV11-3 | CASSPRTSGRASQETQYF
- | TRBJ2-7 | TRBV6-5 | CASRDGQSEQYF
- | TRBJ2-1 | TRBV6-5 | CASSYLNEQFF
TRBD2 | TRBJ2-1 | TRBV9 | CASSPGGGQEGYNEQFF
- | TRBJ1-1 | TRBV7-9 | CASSSGGWQTEAFF
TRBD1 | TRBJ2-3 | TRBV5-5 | CASSLAGQGADTQYF
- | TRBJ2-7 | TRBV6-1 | CASSDDRNYEQYF
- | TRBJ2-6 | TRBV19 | CASSPPGPGANVLTF
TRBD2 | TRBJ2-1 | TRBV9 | CASSVGSGRELYNEQFF
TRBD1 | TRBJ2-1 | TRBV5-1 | CASSSGTGGLYEQFF
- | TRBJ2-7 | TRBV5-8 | CASTGELTPPYEQYF
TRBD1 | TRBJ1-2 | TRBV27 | CASSSGQGDYGYTF
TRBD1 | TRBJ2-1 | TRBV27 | CASRPQGRNEQFF
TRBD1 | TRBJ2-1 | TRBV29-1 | CSVEDRRGTGVIF
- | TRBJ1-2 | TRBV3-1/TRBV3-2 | CASSHGQLPNYGYTF
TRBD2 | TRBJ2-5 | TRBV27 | CASSSDSRGRRETQYF